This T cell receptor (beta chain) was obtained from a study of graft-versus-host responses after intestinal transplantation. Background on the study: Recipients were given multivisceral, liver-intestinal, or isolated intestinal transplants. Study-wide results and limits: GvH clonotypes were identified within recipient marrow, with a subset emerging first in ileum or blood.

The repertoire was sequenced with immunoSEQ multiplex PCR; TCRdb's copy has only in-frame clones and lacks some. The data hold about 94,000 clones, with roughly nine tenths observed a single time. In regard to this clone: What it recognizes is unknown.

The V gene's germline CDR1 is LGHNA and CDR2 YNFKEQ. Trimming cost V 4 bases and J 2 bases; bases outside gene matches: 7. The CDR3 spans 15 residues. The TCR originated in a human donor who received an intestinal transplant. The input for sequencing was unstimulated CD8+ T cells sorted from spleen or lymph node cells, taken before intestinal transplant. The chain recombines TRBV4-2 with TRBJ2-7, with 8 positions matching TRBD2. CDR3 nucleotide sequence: TGTGCCAGCAGCCCCCGCGCGGGAGGTACCTACGAGCAGTACTTC. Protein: CASSPRAGGTYEQYF.